The 12 T cell receptor beta chains below were found in one sample sequenced in a study of CD8+CD57+ T cells in acquired aplastic anemia. Genomic DNA constituted the template upon which TCR beta VDJ and CDR3 profiling was performed. One entry per CDR3 protein, called by TCRdb with MiXCR from the reads. The data contain approximately 65,000 distinct CDR3 sequences, less than 65% of them singletons. The source material was sorted CD4+, CD8+, or CD8+CD57+ T cells (not recorded which) from PBMCs. The receptor set was obtained from a human donor in good health, serving as a control.

The table lists this clonotype with many counts. The V and J genes are TRBV7-2 and TRBJ2-7; TRBD2 matches 11 bases. V was clipped by 5 bases and J by 8 bases; unmatched bases: 8. This CDR3 region has 14 residues. Germline lookup yields CDR1 SGHTA and CDR2 FQGNSA. For the CDR3, the DNA is TGTGCCAGCAGCCTCGGGACTAGCGGAGCGAAGCAGTACTTC. It is translated as CASSLGTSGAKQYF.

This chain joins TRBV11-2 and TRBJ1-6; the match to TRBD1 covers 8 bases. Trimming removed 3 bases from V and 9 bases from J; junction bases left unmatched: 10. CDR3 length: 16 amino acids. Per germline, CDR1 SGHAT and CDR2 FQNNGV. The CDR3 sequence is CASSFSEVGTGSPLHF. The CDR3 nucleotides are TGTGCCAGCAGCTTCAGCGAGGTGGGGACAGGTTCACCCCTCCACTTT.

V gene TRBV10-3 combines with J gene TRBJ2-2; D is possibly TRBD1 (6 bases). V was clipped by 7 bases and J by 8 bases, with 8 bases between them. From germline, CDR1 is ENHRY and CDR2 SYGVKD. This CDR3 is built from 11 residues. The chain's CDR3 is CAIKGTGELFF. The CDR3 DNA follows: TGTGCCATCAAAGGGACAGGGGAGCTGTTTTTT.

This clonotype showed up many times. The chain carries TRBV18 and TRBJ1-1, with TRBD1 as a possible D gene (5 bases). The CDR3 has 16 residues. The V gene's germline CDR1 is KGHSH and CDR2 LQKENI. V was shortened by 3 bases and J by 2 bases, with 16 bases between the two germline ends. DNA for the CDR3: TGTGCCAGCTCACCTCCAGGCAGGGCGGTAAACACTGAAGCTTTCTTT. The encoded protein is CASSPPGRAVNTEAFF.

This clonotype was picked up many times. The chain couples TRBV6-1 to TRBJ2-3; D is ambiguous. Per germline, CDR1 MNHNS and CDR2 SASEGT. The CDR3 contains 15 residues. V shed 7 bases and J shed 7 bases, with 21 bases lying between them. The CDR3: CASTAARPPTNTQYF. The CDR3 nucleotides are TGTGCCAGCACCGCCGCCCGACCTCCAACAAATACGCAGTATTTT.

The chain is built from TRBV19 and TRBJ1-1, with 7 bases matching TRBD1. The CDR3 loop spans 15 amino acids. Germline CDR1 and CDR2: LNHDA and SQIVND (reference sequence). After removal of 6 bases from V and 2 bases from J, the junction contained 9 bases not matched to a gene. CDR3 protein: CASSLSWDSNTEAFF. The CDR3 DNA follows: TGTGCCAGTAGCCTTTCTTGGGACAGTAACACTGAAGCTTTCTTT.

This clonotype was recorded at least ten times. Possible read error: a much larger clone is one base away. V is TRBV24-1 and J is TRBJ1-2; the D is unclear. The germline V gene has CDR1 KGHDR and CDR2 SFDVKD. The CDR3 totals 13 residues. The V gene lost 0 bases and the J gene lost 7 bases, with 8 bases spanning the gap. This CDR3 reads CATSDLQKGGYTF. CDR3 bases: TGTGCCACCAGTGATTTGCAGAAGGGTGGCTACACCTTC.

The chain couples TRBV2 to TRBJ2-2, with a possible D match to TRBD1 (5 bases). Between the trimmed V and J ends, which lost 6 bases and 3 bases, there was a span of 5 bases. Germline V gene sequence: CDR1 SNHLY, CDR2 FYNNEI. This CDR3 comprises 12 residues. DNA of the CDR3: TGTGCCAGCAGACAGGACACCGGGGAGCTGTTTTTT. It encodes CASRQDTGELFF.

The CDR3 sequence is CASSVGVHEETQYF. CDR3 in DNA: TGTGCCAGCAGCGTTGGGGTGCATGAGGAGACCCAGTACTTC. The genes are TRBV9 and TRBJ2-5; D unresolved. CDR3 length: 14 residues. Germline V CDR1 and CDR2: SGDLS, YYNGEE. The V end was cut by 2 bases, the J end by 5 bases, with 13 bases between.

This clonotype ranks as medium-sized. The chain couples TRBV10-3 to TRBJ2-1; 10 nucleotides line up with TRBD2. This CDR3 has 15 residues. Germline V lookup: CDR1 ENHRY, CDR2 SYGVKD. Germline trimming cut 4 bases from V and 4 bases from J; bases unmatched to any gene: 4. Here the CDR3 reads CAISAGTSVYNEQFF. The CDR3, as DNA: TGTGCCATCAGTGCCGGGACTAGCGTATACAATGAGCAGTTCTTC.

CDR3: CASSVGTGTAQYF. The DNA for the CDR3 is TGTGCCAGCAGTGTGGGGACAGGGACCGCGCAGTACTTC. The rearrangement links TRBV2 to TRBJ2-7; 9 bases match TRBD1. The junction had 7 bases not matched to a gene; V was cut back by 4 bases and J by 9 bases. Germline V gives CDR1 SNHLY, CDR2 FYNNEI. The CDR3 totals 13 residues.

The CDR3: CASDHRDRAQHF. The CDR3 bases are TGTGCCAGTGACCACAGGGACAGGGCTCAGCATTTT. The chain employs TRBV19 and TRBJ1-5, with 9 positions matching TRBD1. Germline V CDR1 and CDR2: LNHDA, SQIVND (reference sequence). Trimming took 8 bases from V and 13 from J; bases not matched to a gene: 9. The CDR3 covers 12 residues.